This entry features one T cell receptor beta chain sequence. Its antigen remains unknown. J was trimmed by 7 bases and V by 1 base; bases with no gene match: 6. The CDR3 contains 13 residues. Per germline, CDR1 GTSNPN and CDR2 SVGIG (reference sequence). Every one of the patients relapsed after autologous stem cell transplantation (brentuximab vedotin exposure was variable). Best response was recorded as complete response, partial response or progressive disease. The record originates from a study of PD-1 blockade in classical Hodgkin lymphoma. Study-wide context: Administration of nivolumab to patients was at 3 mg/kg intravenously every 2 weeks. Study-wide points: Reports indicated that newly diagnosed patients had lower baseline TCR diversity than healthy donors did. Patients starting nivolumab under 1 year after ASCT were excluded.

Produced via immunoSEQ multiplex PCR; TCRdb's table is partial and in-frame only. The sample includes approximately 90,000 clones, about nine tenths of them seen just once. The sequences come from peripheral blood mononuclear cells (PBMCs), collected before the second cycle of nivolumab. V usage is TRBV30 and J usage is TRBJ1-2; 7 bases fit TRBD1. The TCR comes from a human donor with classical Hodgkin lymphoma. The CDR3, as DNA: TGTGCCTGGAGTGCGGCAGGGGGTTCTGGCTACACCTTC. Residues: CAWSAAGGSGYTF.